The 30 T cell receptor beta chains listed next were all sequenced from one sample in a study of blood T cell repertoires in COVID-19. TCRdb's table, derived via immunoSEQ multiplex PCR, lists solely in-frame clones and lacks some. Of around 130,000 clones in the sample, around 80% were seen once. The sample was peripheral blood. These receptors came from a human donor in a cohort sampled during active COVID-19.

Here the CDR3 DNA reads TGTGCCAGCAGCCCCGGGACAGGAGGAAACACCATATATTTT. It yields the protein CASSPGTGGNTIYF. The gene calls are TRBV7-9 and TRBJ1-3, with 8 bases lining up with TRBD1. Germline V CDR1 and CDR2: SEHNR, FQNEAQ (reference sequence). V was pared by 5 bases and J by 4 bases, with 4 bases of the junction left unmatched. This CDR3 is built from 14 residues.

The DNA for the CDR3 is TGTGCCATCAGTGAGTCCAACGGGGATCAGCCCCAGCATTTT. It codes for CAISESNGDQPQHF. This rearrangement joins TRBV10-3 to TRBJ1-5; no clear D gene. Trimming removed 0 bases from V and 5 bases from J, with 8 bases in between. CDR1 ENHRY and CDR2 SYGVKD come from the germline V gene. The CDR3 sequence is 14 residues long.

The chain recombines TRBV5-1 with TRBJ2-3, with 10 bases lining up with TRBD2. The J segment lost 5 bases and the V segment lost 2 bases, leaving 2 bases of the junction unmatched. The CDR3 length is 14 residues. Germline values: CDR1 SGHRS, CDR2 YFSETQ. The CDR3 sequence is CASSLAGGQDTQYF. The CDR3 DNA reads TGCGCCAGCAGCTTAGCGGGGGGGCAAGATACGCAGTATTTT. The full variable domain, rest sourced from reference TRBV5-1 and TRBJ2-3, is KAGVTQTPRYLIKTRGQQVTLSCSPISGHRSVSWYQQTPGQGLQFLFEYFSETQRNKGNFPGRFSGRQFSNSRSEMNVSTLELGDSALYLCASSLAGGQDTQYFGPGTRLTVL.

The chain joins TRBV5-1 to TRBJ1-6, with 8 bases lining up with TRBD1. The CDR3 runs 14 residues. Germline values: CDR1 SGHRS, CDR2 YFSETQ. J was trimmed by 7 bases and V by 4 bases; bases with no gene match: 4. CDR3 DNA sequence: TGCGCCAGCAGCCATGGGACAGGAAATTCACCCCTCCACTTT. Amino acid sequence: CASSHGTGNSPLHF.

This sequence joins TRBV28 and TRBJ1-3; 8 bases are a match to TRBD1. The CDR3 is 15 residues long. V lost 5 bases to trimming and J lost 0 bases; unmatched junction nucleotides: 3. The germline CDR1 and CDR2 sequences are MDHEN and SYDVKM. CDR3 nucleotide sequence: TGTGCCAGCAGTCCTACAGGGGGCTCTGGAAACACCATATATTTT. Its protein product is CASSPTGGSGNTIYF.

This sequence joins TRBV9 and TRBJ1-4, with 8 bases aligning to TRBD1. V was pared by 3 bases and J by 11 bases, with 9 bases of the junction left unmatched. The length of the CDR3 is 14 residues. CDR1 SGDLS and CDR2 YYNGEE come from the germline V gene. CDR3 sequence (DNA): TGTGCCAGCAGCGCCGGGACAGGCCCGGGGAAACTGTTTTTT. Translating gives CASSAGTGPGKLFF.

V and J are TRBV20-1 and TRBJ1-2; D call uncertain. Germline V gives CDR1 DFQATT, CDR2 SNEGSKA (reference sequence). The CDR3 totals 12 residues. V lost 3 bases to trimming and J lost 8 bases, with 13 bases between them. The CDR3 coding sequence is TGCAGTGCTAGTCGAACAGTAGACGGCTACACCTTC. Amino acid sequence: CSASRTVDGYTF.

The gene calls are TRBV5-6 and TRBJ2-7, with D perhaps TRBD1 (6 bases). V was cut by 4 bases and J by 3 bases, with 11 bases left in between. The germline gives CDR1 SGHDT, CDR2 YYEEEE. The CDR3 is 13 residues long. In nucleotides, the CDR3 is TGTGCCAGCAGCCCGCGGACAGTCTACGAGCAGTACTTC. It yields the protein CASSPRTVYEQYF.

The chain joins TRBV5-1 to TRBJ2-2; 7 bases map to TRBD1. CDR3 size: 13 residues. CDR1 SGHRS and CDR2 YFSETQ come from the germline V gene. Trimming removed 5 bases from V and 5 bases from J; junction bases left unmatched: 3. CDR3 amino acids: CASRPGQTGELFF. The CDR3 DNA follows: TGCGCCAGCAGGCCGGGACAGACCGGGGAGCTGTTTTTT.

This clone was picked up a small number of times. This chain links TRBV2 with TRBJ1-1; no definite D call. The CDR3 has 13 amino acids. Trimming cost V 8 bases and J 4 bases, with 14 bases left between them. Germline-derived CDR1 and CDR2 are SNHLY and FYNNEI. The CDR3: CASETLRGTEAFF. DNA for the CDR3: TGTGCCAGCGAGACCCTACGGGGCACTGAAGCTTTCTTT.

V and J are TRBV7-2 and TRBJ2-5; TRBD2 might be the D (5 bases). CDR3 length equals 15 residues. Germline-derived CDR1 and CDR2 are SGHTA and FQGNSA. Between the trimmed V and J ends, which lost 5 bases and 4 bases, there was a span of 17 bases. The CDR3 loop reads CASSLPVAGGETQYF. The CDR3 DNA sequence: TGTGCCAGCAGCCTCCCCGTTGCGGGTGGAGAGACCCAGTACTTC.

The CDR3 DNA follows: TGTGCCAGCAGCCAAATGACAGTTAGCTCCTACAATGAGCAGTTCTTC. Translating gives CASSQMTVSSYNEQFF. The chain combines TRBV3-1 (or the pseudogene TRBV3-2) with TRBJ2-1; maybe TRBD1 (5 bases). The V and J ends lost 2 bases and 0 bases respectively, with 11 bases between them. The CDR3 length is 16 residues. Germline V lookup: CDR1 LGHDT, CDR2 YNNKEL (reference sequence).

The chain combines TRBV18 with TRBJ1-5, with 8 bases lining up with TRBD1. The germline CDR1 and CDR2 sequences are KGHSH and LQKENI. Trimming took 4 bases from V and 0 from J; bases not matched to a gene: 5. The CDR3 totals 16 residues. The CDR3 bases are TGTGCCAGCTCACTGACAGGGGAGAATAGCAATCAGCCCCAGCATTTT. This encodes CASSLTGENSNQPQHF.

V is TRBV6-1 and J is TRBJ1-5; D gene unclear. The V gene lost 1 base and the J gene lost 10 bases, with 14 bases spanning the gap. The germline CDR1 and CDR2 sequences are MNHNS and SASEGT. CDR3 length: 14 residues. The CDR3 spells CASSEVGRNVPQHF. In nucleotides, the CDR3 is TGTGCCAGCAGTGAAGTGGGCAGGAATGTACCCCAGCATTTT.

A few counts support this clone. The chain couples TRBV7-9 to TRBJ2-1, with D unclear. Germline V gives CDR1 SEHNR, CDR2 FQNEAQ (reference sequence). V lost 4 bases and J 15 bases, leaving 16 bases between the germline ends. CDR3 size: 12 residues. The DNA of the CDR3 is TGTGCCAGCAGCTCGTCCTCCTTTGGGCGGTTCTTC. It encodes CASSSSSFGRFF.

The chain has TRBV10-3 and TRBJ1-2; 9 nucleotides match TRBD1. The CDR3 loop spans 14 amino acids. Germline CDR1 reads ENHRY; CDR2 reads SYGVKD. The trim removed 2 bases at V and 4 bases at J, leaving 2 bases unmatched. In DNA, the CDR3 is TGTGCCATCAGTGAGCCGGGACAGGGCTATGGCTACACCTTC. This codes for CAISEPGQGYGYTF.

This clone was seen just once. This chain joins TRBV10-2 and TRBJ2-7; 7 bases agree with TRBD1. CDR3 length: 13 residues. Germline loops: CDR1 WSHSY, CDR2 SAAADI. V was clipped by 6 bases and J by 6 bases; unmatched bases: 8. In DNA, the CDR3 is TGCGCCAGCAGCGGACAGGAACCTACCGAGCAGTACTTC. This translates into CASSGQEPTEQYF.

CDR3 region: CASRRSGTYEQYF. The CDR3 DNA follows: TGTGCCAGCAGGCGATCAGGGACCTACGAGCAGTACTTC. The V call is TRBV12-3 or TRBV12-4, the J call TRBJ2-7; D is perhaps TRBD1 (5 bases). The CDR3 runs to 13 residues. The V end lost 6 bases, the J end lost 2 bases, and 11 bases lay between the germline ends.

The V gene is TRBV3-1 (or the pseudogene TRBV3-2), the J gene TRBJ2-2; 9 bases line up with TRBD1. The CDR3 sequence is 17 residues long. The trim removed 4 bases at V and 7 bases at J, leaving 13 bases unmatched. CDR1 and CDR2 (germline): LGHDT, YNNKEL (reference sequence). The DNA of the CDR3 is TGTGCCAGCAGCCGCGAGCGGGACAGGGTGATAAGCGGGGAGCTGTTTTTT. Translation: CASSRERDRVISGELFF.

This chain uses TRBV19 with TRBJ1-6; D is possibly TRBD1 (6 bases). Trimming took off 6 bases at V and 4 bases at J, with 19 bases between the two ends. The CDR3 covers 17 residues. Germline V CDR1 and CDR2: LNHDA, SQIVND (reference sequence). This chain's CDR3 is CASSHKAGGLYNSPLHF. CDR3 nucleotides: TGTGCCAGTAGCCATAAGGCGGGGGGCCTATATAATTCACCCCTCCACTTT.

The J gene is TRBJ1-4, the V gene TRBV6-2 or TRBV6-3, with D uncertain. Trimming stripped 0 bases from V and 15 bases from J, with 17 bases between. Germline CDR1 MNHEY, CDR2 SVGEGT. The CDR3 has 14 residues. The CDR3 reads CASSYSISRERVFF. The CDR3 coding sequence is TGTGCCAGCAGTTACTCAATTTCGCGGGAACGGGTGTTTTTT.

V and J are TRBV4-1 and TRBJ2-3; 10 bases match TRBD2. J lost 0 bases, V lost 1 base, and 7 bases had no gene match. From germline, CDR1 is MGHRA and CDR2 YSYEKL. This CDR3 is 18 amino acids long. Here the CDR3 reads CASSQGISGGASTDTQYF. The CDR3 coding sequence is TGCGCCAGCAGCCAAGGAATCAGCGGGGGGGCTAGCACAGATACGCAGTATTTT.

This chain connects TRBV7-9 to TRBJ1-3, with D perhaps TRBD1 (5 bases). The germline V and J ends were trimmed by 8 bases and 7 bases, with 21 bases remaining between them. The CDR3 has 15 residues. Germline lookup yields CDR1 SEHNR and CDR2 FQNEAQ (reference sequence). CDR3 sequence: CASRSGHSLENTIYF. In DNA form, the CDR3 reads TGTGCCAGCCGATCAGGGCACAGCCTGGAGAACACCATATATTTT.

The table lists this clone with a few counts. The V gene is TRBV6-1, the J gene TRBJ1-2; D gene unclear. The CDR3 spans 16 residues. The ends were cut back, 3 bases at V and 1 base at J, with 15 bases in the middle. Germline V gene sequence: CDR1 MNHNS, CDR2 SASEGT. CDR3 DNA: TGTGCCAGCAGTGACTATGACTATAGTGATAACTATGGCTACACCTTC. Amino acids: CASSDYDYSDNYGYTF.

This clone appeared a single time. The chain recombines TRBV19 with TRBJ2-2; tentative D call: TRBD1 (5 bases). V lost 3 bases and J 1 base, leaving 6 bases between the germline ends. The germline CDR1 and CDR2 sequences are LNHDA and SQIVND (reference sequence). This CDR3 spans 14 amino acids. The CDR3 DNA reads TGTGCCAGTAGTATCCAGGGGAACACCGGGGAGCTGTTTTTT. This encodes CASSIQGNTGELFF.

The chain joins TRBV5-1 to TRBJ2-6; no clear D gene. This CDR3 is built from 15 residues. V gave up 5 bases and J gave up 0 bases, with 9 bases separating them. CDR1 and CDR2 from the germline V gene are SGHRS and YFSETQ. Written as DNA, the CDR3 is TGCGCCAGCAGTCGCGGCAGCTCTGGGGCCAACGTCCTGACTTTC. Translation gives CASSRGSSGANVLTF.

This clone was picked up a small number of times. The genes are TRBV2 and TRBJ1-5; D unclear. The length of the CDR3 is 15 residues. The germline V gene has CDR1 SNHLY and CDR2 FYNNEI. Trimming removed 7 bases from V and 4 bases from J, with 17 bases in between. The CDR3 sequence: CASTRETSGNQPQHF. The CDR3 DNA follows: TGTGCCAGCACTAGGGAGACATCAGGAAATCAGCCCCAGCATTTT. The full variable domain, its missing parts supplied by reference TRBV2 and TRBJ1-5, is EPEVTQTPSHQVTQMGQEVILRCVPISNHLYFYWYRQILGQKVEFLVSFYNNEISEKSEIFDDQFSVERPDGSNFTLKIRSTKLEDSAMYFCASTRETSGNQPQHFGDGTRLSIL.

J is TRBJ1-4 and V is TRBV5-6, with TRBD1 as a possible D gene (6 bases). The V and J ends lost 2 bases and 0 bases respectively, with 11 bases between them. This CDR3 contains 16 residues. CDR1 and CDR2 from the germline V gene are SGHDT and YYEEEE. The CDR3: CASSFRTDATNEKLFF. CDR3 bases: TGTGCCAGCAGCTTTAGGACAGATGCAACTAATGAAAAACTGTTTTTT.

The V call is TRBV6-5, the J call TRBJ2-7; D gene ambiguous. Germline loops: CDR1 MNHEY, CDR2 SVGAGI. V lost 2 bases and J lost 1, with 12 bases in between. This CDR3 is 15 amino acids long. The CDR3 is CASSYTQVDSYEQYF. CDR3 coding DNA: TGTGCCAGCAGTTACACGCAGGTAGATTCCTACGAGCAGTACTTC.

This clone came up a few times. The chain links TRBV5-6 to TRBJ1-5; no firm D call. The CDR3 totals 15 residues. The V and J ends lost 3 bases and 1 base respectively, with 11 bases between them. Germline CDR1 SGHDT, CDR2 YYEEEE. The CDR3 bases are TGTGCCAGCAGCTCCGGGTGGAGGAGCAATCAGCCCCAGCATTTT. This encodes CASSSGWRSNQPQHF.